Sequencing of this T cell receptor beta chain was carried out in a study of OX40 agonist ivuxolimab in advanced cancers. Study-level information: Cohort: 65% to 90% men, mean age approximately 60, aged roughly 23 to 79.

Libraries were prepared by immunoSEQ multiplex PCR; TCRdb keeps only in-frame clonotypes and omits some of them. The sample lists 20,000 to 30,000 clones, 75% to 90% seen once, with roughly 17% in the top ten. Sequenced material: CD4+ or CD8+ T cells sorted from blood, taken in a trial of the OX40 agonist ivuxolimab. The clonotype comes from an adult with an advanced solid tumor such as melanoma, head and neck, liver or kidney cancer.

CDR3 DNA: TGTGCCAGCAGCTTATCGGGCAAGCCAAATCAGCCCCAGCATTTT. It translates to CASSLSGKPNQPQHF. The gene calls are TRBV7-8 and TRBJ1-5; D unclear. This CDR3 is 15 amino acids long. V lost 2 bases, J lost 4 bases, and 12 bases lay in between. Germline loops: CDR1 SGHVS, CDR2 FQNEAQ.